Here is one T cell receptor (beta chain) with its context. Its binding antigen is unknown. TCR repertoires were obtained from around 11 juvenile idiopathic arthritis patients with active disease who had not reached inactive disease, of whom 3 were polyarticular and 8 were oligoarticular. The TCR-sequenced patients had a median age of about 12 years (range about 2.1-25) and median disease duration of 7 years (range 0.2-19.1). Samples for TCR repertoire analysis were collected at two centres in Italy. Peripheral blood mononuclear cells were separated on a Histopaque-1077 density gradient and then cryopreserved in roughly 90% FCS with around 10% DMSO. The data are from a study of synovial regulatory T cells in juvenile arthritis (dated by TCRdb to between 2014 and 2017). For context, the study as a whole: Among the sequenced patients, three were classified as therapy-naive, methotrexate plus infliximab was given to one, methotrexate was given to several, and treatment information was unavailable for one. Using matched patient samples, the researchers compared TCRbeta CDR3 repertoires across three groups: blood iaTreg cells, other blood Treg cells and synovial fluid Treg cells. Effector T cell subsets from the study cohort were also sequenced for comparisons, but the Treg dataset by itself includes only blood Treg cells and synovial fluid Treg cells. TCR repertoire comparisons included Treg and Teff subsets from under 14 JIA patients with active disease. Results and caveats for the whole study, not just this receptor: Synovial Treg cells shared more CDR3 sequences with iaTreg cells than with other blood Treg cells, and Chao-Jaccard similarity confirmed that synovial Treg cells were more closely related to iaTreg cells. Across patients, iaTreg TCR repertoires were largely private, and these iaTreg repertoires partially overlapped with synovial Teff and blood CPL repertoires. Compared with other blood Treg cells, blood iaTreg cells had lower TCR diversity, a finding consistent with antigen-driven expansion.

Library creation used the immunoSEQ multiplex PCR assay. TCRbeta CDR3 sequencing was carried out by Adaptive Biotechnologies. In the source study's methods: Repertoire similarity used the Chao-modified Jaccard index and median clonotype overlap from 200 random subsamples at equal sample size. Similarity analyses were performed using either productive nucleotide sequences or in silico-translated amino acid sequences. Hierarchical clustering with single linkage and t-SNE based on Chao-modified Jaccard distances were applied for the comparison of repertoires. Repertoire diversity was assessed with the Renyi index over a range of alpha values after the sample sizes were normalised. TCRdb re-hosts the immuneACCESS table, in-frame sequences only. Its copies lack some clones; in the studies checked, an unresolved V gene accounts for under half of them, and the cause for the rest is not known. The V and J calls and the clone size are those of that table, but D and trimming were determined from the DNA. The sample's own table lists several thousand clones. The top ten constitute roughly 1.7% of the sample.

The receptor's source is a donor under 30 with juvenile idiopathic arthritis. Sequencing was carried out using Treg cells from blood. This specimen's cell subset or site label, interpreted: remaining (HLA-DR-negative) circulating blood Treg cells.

The CDR3 protein is CASSFRTRSYEQYF. Recombination connected TRBV5-6 to TRBJ2-7; checking the TCRdb D call of TRBD2 is not possible without DNA. Spanning cysteine to phenylalanine, the CDR3 consists of 14 amino acids. No DNA is recorded. According to the germline V gene, CDR1 reads SGHDT and CDR2 reads YYEEEE.